This T cell receptor (beta chain) was identified during a study of T cells in Graves' hyperthyroidism and ophthalmopathy. Study-level information: It was at initial diagnosis, before any treatment, that peripheral blood was collected. Findings and limits, study-wide: Model predictions of ophthalmopathy came a median approximately 6.8 months before onset. Researchers report that a 13 V-J model separated ophthalmopathy from stable hyperthyroidism.

The investigators amplified TCR beta CDR3 regions from RNA transcripts. Carried out on the TCR CDR3, a first-round RT-PCR used the HTBI primer set. MiXCR was run by TCRdb on the multiplex PCR reads, yielding one entry per CDR3 protein. The repertoire holds roughly 650,000 distinct CDR3 sequences, around 16% seen once, with about 3.5% in the top ten. The CDR3 consists of 15 residues. Trimming shortened V by 0 bases and J by 7 bases, and 16 bases separated the two germline ends. Germline values: CDR1 GTSNPN, CDR2 SVGIG (reference sequence). This clonotype was observed a few times. Antigen: not known. The clonotype comes from a woman in her thirties or forties with Graves' ophthalmopathy. J is TRBJ1-5 and V is TRBV30, with a weak D call TRBD1 (6 bases). Input material: blood. CDR3 sequence (DNA): TGTGCCTGGAGTGTAGGTTCGGCCAGGGGACAGCCCCAGCATTTT. This gives the protein CAWSVGSARGQPQHF. Drawing the rest from reference TRBV30 and TRBJ1-5, the complete variable domain is SQTIHQWPATLVQPVGSPLSLECTVEGTSNPNLYWYRQAAGRGLQLLFYSVGIGQISSEVPQNLSASRPQDRQFILSSKKLLLSDSGFYLCAWSVGSARGQPQHFGDGTRLSIL.